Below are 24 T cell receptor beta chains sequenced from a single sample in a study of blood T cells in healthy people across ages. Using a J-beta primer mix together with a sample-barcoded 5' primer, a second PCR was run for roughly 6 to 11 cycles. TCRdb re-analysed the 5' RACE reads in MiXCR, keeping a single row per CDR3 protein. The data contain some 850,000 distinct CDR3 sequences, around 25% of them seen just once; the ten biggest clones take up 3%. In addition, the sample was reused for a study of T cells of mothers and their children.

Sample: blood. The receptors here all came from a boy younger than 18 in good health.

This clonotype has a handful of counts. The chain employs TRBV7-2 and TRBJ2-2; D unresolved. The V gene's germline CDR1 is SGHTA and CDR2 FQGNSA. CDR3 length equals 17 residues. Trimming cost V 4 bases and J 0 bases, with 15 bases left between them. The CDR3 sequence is CASSSRSRSANTGELFF. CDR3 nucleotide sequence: TGTGCCAGCAGCTCCCGTAGTCGGTCAGCGAACACCGGGGAGCTGTTTTTT. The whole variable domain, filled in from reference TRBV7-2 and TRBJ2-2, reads GAGVSQSPSNKVTEKGKDVELRCDPISGHTALYWYRQSLGQGLEFLIYFQGNSAPDKSGLPSDRFSAERTGGSVSTLTIQRTQQEDSAVYLCASSSRSRSANTGELFFGEGSRLTVL.

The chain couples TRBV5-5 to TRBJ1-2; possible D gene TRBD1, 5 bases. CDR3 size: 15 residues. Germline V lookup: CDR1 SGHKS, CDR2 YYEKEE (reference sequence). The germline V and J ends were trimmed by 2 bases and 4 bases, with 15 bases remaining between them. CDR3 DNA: TGTGCCAGCAGCTTATCCGGGGGGGAAATCTATGGCTACACCTTC. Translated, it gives CASSLSGGEIYGYTF.

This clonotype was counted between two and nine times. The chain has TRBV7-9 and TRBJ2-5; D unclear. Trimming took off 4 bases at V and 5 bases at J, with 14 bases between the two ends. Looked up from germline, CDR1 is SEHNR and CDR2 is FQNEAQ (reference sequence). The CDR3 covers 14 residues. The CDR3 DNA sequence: TGTGCCAGCAGCTCCGAAGTTCCCAGGGAGACCCAGTACTTC. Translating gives CASSSEVPRETQYF.

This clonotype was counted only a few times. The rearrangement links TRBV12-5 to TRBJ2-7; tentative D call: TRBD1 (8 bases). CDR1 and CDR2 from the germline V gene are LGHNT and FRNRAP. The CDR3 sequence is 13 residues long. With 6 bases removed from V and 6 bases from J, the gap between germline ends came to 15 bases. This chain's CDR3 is CASGLQGEGEQYF. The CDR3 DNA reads TGTGCTAGTGGCCTACAGGGGGAGGGCGAGCAGTACTTC.

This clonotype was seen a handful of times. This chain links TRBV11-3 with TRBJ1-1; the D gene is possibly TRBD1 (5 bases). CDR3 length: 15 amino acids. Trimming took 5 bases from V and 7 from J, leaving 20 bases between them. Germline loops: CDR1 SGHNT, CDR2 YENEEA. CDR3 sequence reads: CASSPGRRVMVEAFF. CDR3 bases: TGTGCCAGCAGCCCCGGTCGCAGGGTAATGGTTGAAGCTTTCTTT. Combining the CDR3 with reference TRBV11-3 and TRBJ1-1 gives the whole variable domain EAGVVQSPRYKIIEKKQPVAFWCNPISGHNTLYWYLQNLGQGPELLIRYENEEAVDDSQLPKDRFSAERLKGVDSTLKIQPAELGDSAVYLCASSPGRRVMVEAFFGQGTRLTVV.

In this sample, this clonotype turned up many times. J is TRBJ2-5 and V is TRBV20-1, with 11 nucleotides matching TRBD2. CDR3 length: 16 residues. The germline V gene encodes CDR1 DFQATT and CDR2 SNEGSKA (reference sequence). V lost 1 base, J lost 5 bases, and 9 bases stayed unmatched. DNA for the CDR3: TGCAGTGCTAGAGGCCTAGCGGGGGGTACGGGTGAGACCCAGTACTTC. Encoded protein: CSARGLAGGTGETQYF.

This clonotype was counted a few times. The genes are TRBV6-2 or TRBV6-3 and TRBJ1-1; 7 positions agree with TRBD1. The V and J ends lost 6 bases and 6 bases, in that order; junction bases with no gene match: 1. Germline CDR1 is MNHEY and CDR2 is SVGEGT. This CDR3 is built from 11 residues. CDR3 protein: CASSRGAEAFF. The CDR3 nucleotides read TGTGCCAGCAGCAGGGGGGCTGAAGCTTTCTTT.

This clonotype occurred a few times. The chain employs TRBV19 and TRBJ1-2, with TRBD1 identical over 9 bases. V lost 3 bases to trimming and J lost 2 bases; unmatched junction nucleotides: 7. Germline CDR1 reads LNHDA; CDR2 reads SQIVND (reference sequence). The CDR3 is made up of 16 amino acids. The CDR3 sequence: CASSIELDRGNYGYTF. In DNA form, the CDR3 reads TGTGCCAGTAGTATTGAATTGGACAGGGGCAACTATGGCTACACCTTC.

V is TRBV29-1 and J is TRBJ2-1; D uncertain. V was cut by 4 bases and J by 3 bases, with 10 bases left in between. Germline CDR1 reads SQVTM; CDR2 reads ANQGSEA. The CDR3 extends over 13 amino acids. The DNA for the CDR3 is TGCAGCGTTGCTAAGGACGGCTACAATGAGCAGTTCTTC. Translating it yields CSVAKDGYNEQFF.

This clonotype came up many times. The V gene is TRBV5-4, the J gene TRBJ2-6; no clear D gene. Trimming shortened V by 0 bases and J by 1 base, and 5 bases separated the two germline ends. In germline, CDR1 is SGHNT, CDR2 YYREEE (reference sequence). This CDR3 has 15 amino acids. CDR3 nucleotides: TGTGCCAGCAGCTTGGGGTTTTCTGGGGCCAACGTCCTGACTTTC. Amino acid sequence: CASSLGFSGANVLTF.

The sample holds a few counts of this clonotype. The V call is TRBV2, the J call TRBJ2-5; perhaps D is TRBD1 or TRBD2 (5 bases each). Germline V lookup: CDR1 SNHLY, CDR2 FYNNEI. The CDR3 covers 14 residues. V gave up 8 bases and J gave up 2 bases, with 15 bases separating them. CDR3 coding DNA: TGTGCCAGCGGGACGGACTGGACGCAAGAGACCCAGTACTTC. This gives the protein CASGTDWTQETQYF.

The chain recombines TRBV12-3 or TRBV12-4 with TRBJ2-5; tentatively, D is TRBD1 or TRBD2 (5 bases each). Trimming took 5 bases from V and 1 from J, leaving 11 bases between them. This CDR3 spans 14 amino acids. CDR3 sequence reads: CASSGDGRQETQYF. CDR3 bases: TGTGCCAGCAGTGGGGACGGCCGCCAAGAGACCCAGTACTTC.

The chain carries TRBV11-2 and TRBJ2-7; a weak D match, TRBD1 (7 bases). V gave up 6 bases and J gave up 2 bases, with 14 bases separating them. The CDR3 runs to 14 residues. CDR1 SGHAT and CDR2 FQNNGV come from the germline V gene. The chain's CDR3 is CASRLQGGTYEQYF. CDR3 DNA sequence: TGTGCCAGCAGATTGCAGGGGGGCACCTACGAGCAGTACTTC.

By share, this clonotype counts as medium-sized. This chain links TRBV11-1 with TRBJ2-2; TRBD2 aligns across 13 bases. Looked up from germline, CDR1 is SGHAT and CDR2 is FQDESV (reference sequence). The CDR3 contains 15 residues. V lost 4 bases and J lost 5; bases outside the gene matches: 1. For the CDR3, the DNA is TGTGCCAGCAGCTGGGGACTAGCGGGGACCGGGGAGCTGTTTTTT. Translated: CASSWGLAGTGELFF.

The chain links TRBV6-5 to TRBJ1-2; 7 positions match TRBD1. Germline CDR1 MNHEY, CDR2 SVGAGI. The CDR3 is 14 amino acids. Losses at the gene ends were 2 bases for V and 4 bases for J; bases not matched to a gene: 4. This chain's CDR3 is CASSYKTGPYGYTF. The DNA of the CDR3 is TGTGCCAGCAGTTACAAGACAGGGCCCTATGGCTACACCTTC.

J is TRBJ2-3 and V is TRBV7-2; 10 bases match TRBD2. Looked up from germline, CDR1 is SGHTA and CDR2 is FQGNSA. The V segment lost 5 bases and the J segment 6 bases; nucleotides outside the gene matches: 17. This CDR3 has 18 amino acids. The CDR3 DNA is TGTGCCAGCAGCCGGGGTATGGTAGCGGGAGGCAGGGGTGATACGCAGTATTTT. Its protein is CASSRGMVAGGRGDTQYF.

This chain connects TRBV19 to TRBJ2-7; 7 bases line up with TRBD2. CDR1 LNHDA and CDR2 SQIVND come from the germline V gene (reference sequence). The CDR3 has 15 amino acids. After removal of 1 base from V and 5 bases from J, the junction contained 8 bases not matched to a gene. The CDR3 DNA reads TGTGCCAGTAGTATAGTCCCCCGCGGGGGAAACGAGCAGTACTTC. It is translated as CASSIVPRGGNEQYF.

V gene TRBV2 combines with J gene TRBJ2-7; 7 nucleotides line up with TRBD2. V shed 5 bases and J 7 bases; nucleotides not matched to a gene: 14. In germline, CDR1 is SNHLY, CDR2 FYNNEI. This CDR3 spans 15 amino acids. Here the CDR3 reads CASSRTAGPWGEQYF. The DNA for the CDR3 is TGTGCCAGCAGTAGAACAGCGGGACCTTGGGGGGAGCAGTACTTC.

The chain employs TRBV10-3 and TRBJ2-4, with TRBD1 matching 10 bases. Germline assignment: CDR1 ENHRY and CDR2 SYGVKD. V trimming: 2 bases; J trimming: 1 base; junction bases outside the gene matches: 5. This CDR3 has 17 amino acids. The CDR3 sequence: CAISEPTGGLAKNIQYF. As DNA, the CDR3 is TGTGCCATCAGTGAGCCGACAGGGGGCCTTGCCAAAAACATTCAGTACTTC.

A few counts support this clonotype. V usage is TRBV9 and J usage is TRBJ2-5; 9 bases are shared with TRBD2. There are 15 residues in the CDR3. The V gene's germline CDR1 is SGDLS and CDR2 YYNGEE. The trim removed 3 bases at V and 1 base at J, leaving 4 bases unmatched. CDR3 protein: CASSAGAGGQETQYF. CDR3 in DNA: TGTGCCAGCAGCGCTGGAGCGGGGGGCCAAGAGACCCAGTACTTC.

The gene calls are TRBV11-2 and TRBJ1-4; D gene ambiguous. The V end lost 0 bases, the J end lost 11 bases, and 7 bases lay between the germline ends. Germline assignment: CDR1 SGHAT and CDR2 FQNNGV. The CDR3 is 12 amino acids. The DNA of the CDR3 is TGTGCCAGCAGCTTAGATACCCGGAAACTGTTTTTT. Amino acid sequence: CASSLDTRKLFF.

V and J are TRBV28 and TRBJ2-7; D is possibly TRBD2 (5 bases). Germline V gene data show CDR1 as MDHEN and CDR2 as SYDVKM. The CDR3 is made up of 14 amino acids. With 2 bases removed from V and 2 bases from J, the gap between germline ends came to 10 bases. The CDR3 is CASSLQRRTYEQYF. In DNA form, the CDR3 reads TGTGCCAGCAGTTTACAGCGGAGGACCTACGAGCAGTACTTC.

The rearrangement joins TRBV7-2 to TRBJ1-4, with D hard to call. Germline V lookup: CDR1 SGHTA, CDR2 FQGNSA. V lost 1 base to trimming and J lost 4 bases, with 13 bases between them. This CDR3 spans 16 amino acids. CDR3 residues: CASSLGRVTGNEKLFF. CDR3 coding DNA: TGTGCCAGCAGCTTAGGTCGTGTAACTGGTAATGAAAAACTGTTTTTT.

CDR3 sequence reads: CASSPWADSGNTIYF. The CDR3 region has the DNA TGTGCCAGCAGCCCCTGGGCTGACTCTGGAAACACCATATATTTT. The rearrangement links TRBV7-3 to TRBJ1-3; D unresolved. CDR1 SGHTA and CDR2 FQGTGA come from the germline V gene. Trimming pared 5 bases from V and 0 bases from J, leaving 11 bases between. CDR3 length equals 15 residues.